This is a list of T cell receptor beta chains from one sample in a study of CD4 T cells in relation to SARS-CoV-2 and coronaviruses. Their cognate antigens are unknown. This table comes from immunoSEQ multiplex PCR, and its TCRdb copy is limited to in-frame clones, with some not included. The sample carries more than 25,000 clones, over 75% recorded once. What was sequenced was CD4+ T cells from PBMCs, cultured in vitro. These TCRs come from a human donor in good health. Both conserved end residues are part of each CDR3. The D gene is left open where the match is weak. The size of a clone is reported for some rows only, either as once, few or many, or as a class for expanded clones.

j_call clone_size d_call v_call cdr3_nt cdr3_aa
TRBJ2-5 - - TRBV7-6 TGTGCCAGCAGCTTAGGGGTGGGAGGAAGAGAGACCCAGTACTTC CASSLGVGGRETQYF
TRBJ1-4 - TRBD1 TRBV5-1 TGCGCCAGCAGCTTGGAGGGGACAGGGAATGAAAAACTGTTTTTT CASSLEGTGNEKLFF
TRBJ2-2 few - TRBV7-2 TGTGCCAGCAGCTTAGGCAGGATAAACACCGGGGAGCTGTTTTTT CASSLGRINTGELFF
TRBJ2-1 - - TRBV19 TGTGCCAGTAGTATACGGTATGAGCAGTTCTTC CASSIRYEQFF
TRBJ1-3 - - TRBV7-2 TGTGCCAGCAGTCTTGACGGTAGCTCTGGAAACACCATATATTTT CASSLDGSSGNTIYF
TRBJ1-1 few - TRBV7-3 TGTGCCAGCAGCCAACAGGAGAACACTGAAGCTTTCTTT CASSQQENTEAFF
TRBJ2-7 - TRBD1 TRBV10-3 TGTGCCATCAGGACAGGGGTCTCCTCCTACGAGCAGTACTTC CAIRTGVSSYEQYF
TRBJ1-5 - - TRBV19 TGTGCCAGTAGTATACAGGGCGGTCAGCCCCAGCATTTT CASSIQGGQPQHF
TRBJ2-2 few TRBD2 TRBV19 TGTGCCAGTAGAATGGGGAGGGAGTGGGCCGGGGAGCTGTTTTTT CASRMGREWAGELFF
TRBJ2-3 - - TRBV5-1 TGCGCCAGCAGCTTGGTAGGGCGGACCACAGATACGCAGTATTTT CASSLVGRTTDTQYF
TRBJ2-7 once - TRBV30 TGTGCCTGGTCAACTCTTGCGGGGGCCGGGTCCGAGCAGTACTTC CAWSTLAGAGSEQYF
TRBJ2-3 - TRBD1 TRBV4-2 TGTGCCAGCAGCCAAGATGCCGGACAGGCCACAGATACGCAGTATTTT CASSQDAGQATDTQYF
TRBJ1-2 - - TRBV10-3 TGTGCCATCAGTGAGTCGGAAGGCGGAGCTAACTATGGCTACACCTTC CAISESEGGANYGYTF
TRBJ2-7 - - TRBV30 TGTGCCTGGACTACAGGGCCCCTCTACGAGCAGTACTTC CAWTTGPLYEQYF
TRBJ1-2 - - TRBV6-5 TGTGCCAGCAGTTACAAGGGCCCCAACTATGGCTACACCTTC CASSYKGPNYGYTF
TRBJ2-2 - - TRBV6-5 TGTGCCAGCAGGGGGGCTCCCCAGCACGGGGAGCTGTTTTTT CASRGAPQHGELFF
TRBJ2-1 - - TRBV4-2 TGTGCCAGCAGCCAAGGCCGGGGAGGCTACAATGAGCAGTTCTTC CASSQGRGGYNEQFF
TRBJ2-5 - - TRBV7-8 TGTGCCAGCAGCTTAGACAGGGGAGGGGGGACCCAGTACTTC CASSLDRGGGTQYF
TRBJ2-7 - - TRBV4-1 TGCGCCAGCAGCCCCGAGACGGATTACTACGAGCAGTACTTC CASSPETDYYEQYF
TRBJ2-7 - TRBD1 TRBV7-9 TGTGCCAGCAGCTTGATGGGGACAGGGATGTACGAGCAGTACTTC CASSLMGTGMYEQYF
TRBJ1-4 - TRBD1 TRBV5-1 TGCGCCAGCAGAACAGGGGGATCGGATGAAAAACTGTTTTTT CASRTGGSDEKLFF
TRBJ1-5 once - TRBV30 TGTGCCTGGAACAGCCTCGGTCAGCCCCAGCATTTT CAWNSLGQPQHF
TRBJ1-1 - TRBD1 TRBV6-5 TGTGCCAGCAGTTCCCCCGGGACAGGGGAAGCTTTCTTT CASSSPGTGEAFF
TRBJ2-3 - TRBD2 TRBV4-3 TGCGCCAGCAGCCACCTTCGAACTAGGACTAGCGGGAGGGCGGCGACAGATACGCAGTATTTT CASSHLRTRTSGRAATDTQYF
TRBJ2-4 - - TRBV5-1 TGCGCCAGCAGCCCAGGAGGGGGGGCGAAAAACATTCAGTACTTC CASSPGGGAKNIQYF
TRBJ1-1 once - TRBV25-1 TGTGCCAGCAGTCCGGGACACAACACTGAAGCTTTCTTT CASSPGHNTEAFF
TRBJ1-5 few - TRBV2 TGTGCCAGCAGTGAAGCTCCCGGACCCAGAGACTTAAATCAGCCCCAGCATTTT CASSEAPGPRDLNQPQHF
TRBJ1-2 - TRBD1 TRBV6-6 TGTGCCAGCAGCAGGACAGGGAGTCAAAGTGCGGATGGCTACACCTTC CASSRTGSQSADGYTF
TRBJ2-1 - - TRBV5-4 TGTGCCAGCAGCTTTCGGGGGATACGCTCCTACAATGAGCAGTTCTTC CASSFRGIRSYNEQFF
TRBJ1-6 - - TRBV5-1 TGCGCCAGCAGCCCATCGGGCTCCTATAATTCACCCCTCCACTTT CASSPSGSYNSPLHF
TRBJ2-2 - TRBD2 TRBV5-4 TGTGCCAGCAGCCTAAGCGGGGGATACACCGGGGAGCTGTTTTTT CASSLSGGYTGELFF
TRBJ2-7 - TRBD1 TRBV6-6 TGTGCCAGCAGTTACTCCGGACAGGGGGCTTACGAGCAGTACTTC CASSYSGQGAYEQYF
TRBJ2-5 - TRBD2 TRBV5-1 TGCGCCAGCAGCTTCAGACTAGCGGGGTACCAAGAGACCCAGTACTTC CASSFRLAGYQETQYF
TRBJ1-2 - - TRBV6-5 TGTGCCAGCAGTTACCAGAGGGTTAACTATGGCTACACCTTC CASSYQRVNYGYTF
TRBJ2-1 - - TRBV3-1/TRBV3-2 TGTGCCAGCAGCCCGGGGCGCACCTACAATGAGCAGTTCTTC CASSPGRTYNEQFF
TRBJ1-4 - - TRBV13 TGTGCCAGCAGCTTACGTCGGCCAGCAACTAATGAAAAACTGTTTTTT CASSLRRPATNEKLFF
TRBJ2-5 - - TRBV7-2 TGTGCCAGCAGCTTAGGCAGTATCCAAGAGACCCAGTACTTC CASSLGSIQETQYF
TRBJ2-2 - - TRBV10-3 TGTGCCATCAGTGCCAACAGGGGACTGGACGGGGAGCTGTTTTTT CAISANRGLDGELFF
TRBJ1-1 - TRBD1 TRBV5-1 TGCGCCAGCAGCTTGGTGGCCAGGGGGCTCACTGAAGCTTTCTTT CASSLVARGLTEAFF
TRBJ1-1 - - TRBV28 TGTGCCAGCAGTCGGTTCACTGAAGCTTTCTTT CASSRFTEAFF
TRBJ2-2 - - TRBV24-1 TGTGCCACCAGTGATTTAGTCGGGGAGCTGTTTTTT CATSDLVGELFF
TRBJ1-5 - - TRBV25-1 TGTGCCAGAAACCTGGGAGGGCCCCAGCATTTT CARNLGGPQHF
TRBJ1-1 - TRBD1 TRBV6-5 TGTGCCAGCAGTCCCGGACAGGTCGGCACTGAAGCTTTCTTT CASSPGQVGTEAFF
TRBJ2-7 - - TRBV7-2 TGTGCCAGCAGCTTAGGTATCGGGACGTATTACGAGCAGTACTTC CASSLGIGTYYEQYF
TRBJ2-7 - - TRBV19 TGTGCCAGTAGTATAGTAGTTCTACAGTCCCCCTACGAGCAGTACTTC CASSIVVLQSPYEQYF
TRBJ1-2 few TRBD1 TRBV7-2 TGTGCCAGCAGCATAACAGGGGGGTCAGGCTACACCTTC CASSITGGSGYTF
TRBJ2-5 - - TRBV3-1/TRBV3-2 TGTGCCAGCAACTCCGACCCCGAATCGGAGACCCAGTACTTC CASNSDPESETQYF
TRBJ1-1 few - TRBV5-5 TGTGCCAGCAGCCTCCACGGGATCCAAGACACTGAAGCTTTCTTT CASSLHGIQDTEAFF
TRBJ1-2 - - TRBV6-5 TGTGCCAGCAGTTACTCGTGGGGGTACTATGGCTACACCTTC CASSYSWGYYGYTF
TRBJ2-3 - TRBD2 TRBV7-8 TGTGCCAGCAGCGCATCACCGGGGGGTACGCAGTATTTT CASSASPGGTQYF
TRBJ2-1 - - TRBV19 TGTGCCAGTAGGGAGCGGAACTACTACAATGAGCAGTTCTTC CASRERNYYNEQFF